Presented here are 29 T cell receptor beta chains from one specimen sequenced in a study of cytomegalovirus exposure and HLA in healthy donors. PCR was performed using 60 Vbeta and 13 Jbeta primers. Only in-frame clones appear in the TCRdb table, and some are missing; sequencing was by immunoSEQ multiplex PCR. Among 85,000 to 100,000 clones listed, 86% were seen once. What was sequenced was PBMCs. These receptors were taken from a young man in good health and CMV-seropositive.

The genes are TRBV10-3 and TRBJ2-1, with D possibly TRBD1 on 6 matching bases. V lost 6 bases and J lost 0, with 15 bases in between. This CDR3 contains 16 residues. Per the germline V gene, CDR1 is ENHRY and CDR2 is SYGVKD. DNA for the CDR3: TGTGCCATCAGGAGCAACACAGGGACCTCCTACAATGAGCAGTTCTTC. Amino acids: CAIRSNTGTSYNEQFF.

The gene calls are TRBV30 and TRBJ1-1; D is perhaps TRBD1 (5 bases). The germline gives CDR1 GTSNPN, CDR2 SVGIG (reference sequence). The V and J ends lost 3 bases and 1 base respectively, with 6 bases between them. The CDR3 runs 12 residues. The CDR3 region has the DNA TGTGCCTGGAGAACAGGGAACACTGAAGCTTTCTTT. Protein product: CAWRTGNTEAFF. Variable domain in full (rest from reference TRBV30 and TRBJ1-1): SQTIHQWPATLVQPVGSPLSLECTVEGTSNPNLYWYRQAAGRGLQLLFYSVGIGQISSEVPQNLSASRPQDRQFILSSKKLLLSDSGFYLCAWRTGNTEAFFGQGTRLTVV.

CDR3: CASRLQGGGNTIYF. CDR3 nucleotides: TGTGCCAGTAGACTACAGGGCGGTGGAAACACCATATATTTT. This sequence joins TRBV19 and TRBJ1-3; D possibly corresponds to TRBD1 (6 bases). V lost 6 bases and J lost 3, with 12 bases in between. This CDR3 spans 14 amino acids. Germline loops: CDR1 LNHDA, CDR2 SQIVND (reference sequence).

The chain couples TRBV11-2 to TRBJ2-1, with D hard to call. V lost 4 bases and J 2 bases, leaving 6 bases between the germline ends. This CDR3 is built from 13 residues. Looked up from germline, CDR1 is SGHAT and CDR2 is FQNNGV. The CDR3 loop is CASSSDTYNEQFF. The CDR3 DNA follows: TGTGCCAGCAGCTCCGACACCTACAATGAGCAGTTCTTC. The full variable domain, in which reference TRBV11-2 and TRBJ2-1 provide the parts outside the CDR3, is EAGVAQSPRYKIIEKRQSVAFWCNPISGHATLYWYQQILGQGPKLLIQFQNNGVVDDSQLPKDRFSAERLKGVDSTLKIQPAKLEDSAVYLCASSSDTYNEQFFGPGTRLTVL.

The CDR3 is CSVEVWSSRGGELFF. The CDR3 coding sequence is TGCAGCGTTGAAGTCTGGTCTTCCCGGGGCGGGGAGCTGTTTTTT. The chain combines TRBV29-1 with TRBJ2-2; the D gene is possibly TRBD2 (5 bases). Germline loops: CDR1 SQVTM, CDR2 ANQGSEA. The CDR3 has 15 amino acids. V gave up 1 base and J gave up 7 bases, with 16 bases separating them.

The CDR3 DNA reads TGTGCCAGTGGACCGACTGGACAGATAAATGAAAAACTGTTTTTT. Translating gives CASGPTGQINEKLFF. This rearrangement joins TRBV28 to TRBJ1-4; D is perhaps TRBD1 (6 bases). Deletions cut 9 bases from V and 5 bases from J, with 19 bases between. From germline, CDR1 is MDHEN and CDR2 SYDVKM. The CDR3 has 15 residues.

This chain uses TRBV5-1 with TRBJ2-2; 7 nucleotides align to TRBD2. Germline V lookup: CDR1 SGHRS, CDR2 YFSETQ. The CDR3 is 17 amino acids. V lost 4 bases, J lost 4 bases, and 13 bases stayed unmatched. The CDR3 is CASSVPFLAASTGELFF. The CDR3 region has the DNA TGCGCCAGCAGCGTCCCCTTCCTAGCGGCCAGCACCGGGGAGCTGTTTTTT.

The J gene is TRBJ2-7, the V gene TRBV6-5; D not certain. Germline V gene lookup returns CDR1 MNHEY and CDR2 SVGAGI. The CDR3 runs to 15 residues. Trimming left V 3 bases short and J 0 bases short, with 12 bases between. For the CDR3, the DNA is TGTGCCAGCAGTTATCGCCTTAGGAGCTCCTACGAGCAGTACTTC. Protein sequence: CASSYRLRSSYEQYF.

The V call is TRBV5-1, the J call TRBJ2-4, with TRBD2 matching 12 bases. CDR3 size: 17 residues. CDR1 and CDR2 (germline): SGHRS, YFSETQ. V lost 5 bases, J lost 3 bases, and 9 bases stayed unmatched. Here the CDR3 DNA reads TGCGCCAGCAGGCCGAACGGACTAGCGGGATTCAAAAACATTCAGTACTTC. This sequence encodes CASRPNGLAGFKNIQYF. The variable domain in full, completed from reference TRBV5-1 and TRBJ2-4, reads KAGVTQTPRYLIKTRGQQVTLSCSPISGHRSVSWYQQTPGQGLQFLFEYFSETQRNKGNFPGRFSGRQFSNSRSEMNVSTLELGDSALYLCASRPNGLAGFKNIQYFGAGTRLSVL.

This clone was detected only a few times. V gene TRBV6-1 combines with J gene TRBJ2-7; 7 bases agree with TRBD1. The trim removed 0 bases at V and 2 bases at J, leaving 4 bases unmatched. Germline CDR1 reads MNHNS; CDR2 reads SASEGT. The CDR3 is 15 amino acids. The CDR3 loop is CASSEAPGQTYEQYF. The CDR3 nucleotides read TGTGCCAGCAGTGAAGCCCCGGGACAGACCTACGAGCAGTACTTC.

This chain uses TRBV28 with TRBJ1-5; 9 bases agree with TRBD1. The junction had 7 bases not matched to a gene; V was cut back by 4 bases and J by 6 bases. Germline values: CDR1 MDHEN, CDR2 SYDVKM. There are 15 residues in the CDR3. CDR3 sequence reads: CASSSAGTGSQPQHF. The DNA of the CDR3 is TGTGCCAGCAGTTCAGCTGGGACAGGGAGTCAGCCCCAGCATTTT.

Here the CDR3 DNA reads TGTGCCAGCAGAACCTCTCCGGCGGTGGAGACCCAGTACTTC. Translation gives CASRTSPAVETQYF. This chain connects TRBV2 to TRBJ2-5; D is unresolved. The germline V and J ends were trimmed by 6 bases and 5 bases, with 16 bases remaining between them. The germline V gene encodes CDR1 SNHLY and CDR2 FYNNEI. The CDR3 spans 14 residues.

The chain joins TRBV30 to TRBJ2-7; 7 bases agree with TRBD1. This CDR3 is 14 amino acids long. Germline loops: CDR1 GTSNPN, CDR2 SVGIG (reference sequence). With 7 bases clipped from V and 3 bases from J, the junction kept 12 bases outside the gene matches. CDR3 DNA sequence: TGTGCCTCCCTTACCGGGACAGAGATCTACGAGCAGTACTTC. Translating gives CASLTGTEIYEQYF.

CDR3 amino acids: CASSPETSGYTQYF. The DNA of the CDR3 is TGCGCCAGCAGCCCCGAGACTAGCGGCTATACGCAGTATTTT. The gene calls are TRBV5-1 and TRBJ2-3, with TRBD2 identical over 9 bases. The CDR3 spans 14 residues. Per the germline V gene, CDR1 is SGHRS and CDR2 is YFSETQ. The ends lost 4 bases at V and 7 bases at J; junction bases unmatched: 7. The whole variable domain, filled in from reference TRBV5-1 and TRBJ2-3, reads KAGVTQTPRYLIKTRGQQVTLSCSPISGHRSVSWYQQTPGQGLQFLFEYFSETQRNKGNFPGRFSGRQFSNSRSEMNVSTLELGDSALYLCASSPETSGYTQYFGPGTRLTVL.

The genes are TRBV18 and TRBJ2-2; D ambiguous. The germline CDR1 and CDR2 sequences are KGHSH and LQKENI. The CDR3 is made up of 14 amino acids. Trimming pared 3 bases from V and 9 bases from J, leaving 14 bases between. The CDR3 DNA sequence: TGTGCCAGCTCACCTCAAACCCTGGCCAGGGAGCTGTTTTTT. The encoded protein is CASSPQTLARELFF. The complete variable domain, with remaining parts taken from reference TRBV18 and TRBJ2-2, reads NAGVMQNPRHLVRRRGQEARLRCSPMKGHSHVYWYRQLPEEGLKFMVYLQKENIIDESGMPKERFSAEFPKEGPSILRIQQVVRGDSAAYFCASSPQTLARELFFGEGSRLTVL.

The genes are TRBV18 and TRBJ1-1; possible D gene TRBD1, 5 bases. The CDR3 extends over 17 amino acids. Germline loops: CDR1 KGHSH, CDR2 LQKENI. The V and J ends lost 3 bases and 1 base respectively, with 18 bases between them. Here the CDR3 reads CASSPYGTSLGNTEAFF. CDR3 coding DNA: TGTGCCAGCTCACCGTACGGGACTTCCTTGGGGAACACTGAAGCTTTCTTT. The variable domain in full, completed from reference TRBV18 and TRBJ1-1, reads NAGVMQNPRHLVRRRGQEARLRCSPMKGHSHVYWYRQLPEEGLKFMVYLQKENIIDESGMPKERFSAEFPKEGPSILRIQQVVRGDSAAYFCASSPYGTSLGNTEAFFGQGTRLTVV.

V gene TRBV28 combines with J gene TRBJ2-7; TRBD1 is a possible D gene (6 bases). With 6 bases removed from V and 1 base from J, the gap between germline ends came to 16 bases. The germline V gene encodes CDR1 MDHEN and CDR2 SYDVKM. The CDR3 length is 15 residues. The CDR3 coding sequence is TGTGCCAGCAGGCTAACCGGGACAACTTCCTACGAGCAGTACTTC. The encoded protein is CASRLTGTTSYEQYF.

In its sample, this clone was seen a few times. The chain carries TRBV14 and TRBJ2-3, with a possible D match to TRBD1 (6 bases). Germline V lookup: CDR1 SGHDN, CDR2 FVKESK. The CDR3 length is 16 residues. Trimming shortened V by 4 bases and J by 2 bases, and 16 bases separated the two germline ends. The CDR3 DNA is TGTGCCAGCAGCCGGGGGCGGCGAGCGGTCACAGATACGCAGTATTTT. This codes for CASSRGRRAVTDTQYF.

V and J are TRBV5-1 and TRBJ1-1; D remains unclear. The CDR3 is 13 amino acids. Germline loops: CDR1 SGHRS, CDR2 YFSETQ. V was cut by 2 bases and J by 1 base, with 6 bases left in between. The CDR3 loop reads CASSFPGNTEAFF. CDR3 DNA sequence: TGCGCCAGCAGCTTCCCGGGGAACACTGAAGCTTTCTTT.

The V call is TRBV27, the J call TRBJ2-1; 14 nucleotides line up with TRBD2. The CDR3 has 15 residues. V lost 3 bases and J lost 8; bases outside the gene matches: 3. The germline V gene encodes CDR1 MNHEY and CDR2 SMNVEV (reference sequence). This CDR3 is CASSLGLAGVHEQFF. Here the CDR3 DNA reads TGTGCCAGCAGTTTGGGACTAGCGGGAGTCCATGAGCAGTTCTTC.

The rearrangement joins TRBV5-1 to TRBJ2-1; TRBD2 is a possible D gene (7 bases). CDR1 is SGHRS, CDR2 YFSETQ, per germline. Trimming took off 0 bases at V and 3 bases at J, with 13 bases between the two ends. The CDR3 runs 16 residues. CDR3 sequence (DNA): TGCGCCAGCAGCTTGGTCGCGGGGGCCTACTACAATGAGCAGTTCTTC. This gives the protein CASSLVAGAYYNEQFF.

This CDR3 is CASSDPGRSGETQYF. The CDR3 region has the DNA TGTGCCAGCAGCGACCCTGGGAGGTCCGGGGAGACCCAGTACTTC. V gene TRBV7-9 combines with J gene TRBJ2-5, with D perhaps matching TRBD2 (6 bases). The CDR3 extends over 15 amino acids. Germline V CDR1 and CDR2: SEHNR, FQNEAQ (reference sequence). Trimming removed 5 bases at V and 5 bases at J, with 18 bases between.

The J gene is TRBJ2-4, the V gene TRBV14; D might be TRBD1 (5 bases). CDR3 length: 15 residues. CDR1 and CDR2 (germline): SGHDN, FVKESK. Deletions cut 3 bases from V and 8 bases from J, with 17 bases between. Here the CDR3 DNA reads TGTGCCAGCAGCCACGGGCCCCTAAAAGGGGACATTCAGTACTTC. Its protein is CASSHGPLKGDIQYF.

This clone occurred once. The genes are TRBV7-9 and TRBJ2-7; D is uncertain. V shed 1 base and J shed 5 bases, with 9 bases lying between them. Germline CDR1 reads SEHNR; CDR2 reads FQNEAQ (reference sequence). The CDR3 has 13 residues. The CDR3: CASSLDFEDEQYF. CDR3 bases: TGTGCCAGCAGCTTAGATTTTGAGGACGAGCAGTACTTC.

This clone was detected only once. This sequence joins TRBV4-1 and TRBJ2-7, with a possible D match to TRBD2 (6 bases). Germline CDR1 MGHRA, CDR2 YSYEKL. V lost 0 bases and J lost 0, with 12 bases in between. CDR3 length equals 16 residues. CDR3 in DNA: TGCGCCAGCAGCCAAGATGGGGACGGGAGCTCCTACGAGCAGTACTTC. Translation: CASSQDGDGSSYEQYF.

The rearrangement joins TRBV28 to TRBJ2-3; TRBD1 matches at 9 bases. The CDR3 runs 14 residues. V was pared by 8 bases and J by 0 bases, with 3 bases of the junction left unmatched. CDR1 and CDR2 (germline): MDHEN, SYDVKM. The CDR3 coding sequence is TGTGCCAGCTGGGACAGGGCTAGCACAGATACGCAGTATTTT. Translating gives CASWDRASTDTQYF.

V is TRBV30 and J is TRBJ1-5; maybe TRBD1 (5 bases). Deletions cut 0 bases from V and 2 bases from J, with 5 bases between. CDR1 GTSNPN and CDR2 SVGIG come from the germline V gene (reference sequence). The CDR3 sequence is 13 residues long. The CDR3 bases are TGTGCCTGGAGTGTACAGGGCAATCAGCCCCAGCATTTT. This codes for CAWSVQGNQPQHF.

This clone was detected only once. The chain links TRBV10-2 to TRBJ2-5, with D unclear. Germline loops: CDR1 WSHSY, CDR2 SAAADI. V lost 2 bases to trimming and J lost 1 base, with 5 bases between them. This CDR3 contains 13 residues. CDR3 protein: CASSENTQETQYF. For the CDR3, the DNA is TGCGCCAGCAGTGAGAACACCCAAGAGACCCAGTACTTC.

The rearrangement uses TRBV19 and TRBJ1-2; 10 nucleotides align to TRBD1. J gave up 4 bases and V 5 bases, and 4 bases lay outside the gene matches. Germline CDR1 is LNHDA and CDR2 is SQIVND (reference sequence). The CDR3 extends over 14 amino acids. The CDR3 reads CASSRTGGAYGYTF. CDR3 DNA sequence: TGTGCCAGTAGTCGGACAGGGGGGGCCTATGGCTACACCTTC.